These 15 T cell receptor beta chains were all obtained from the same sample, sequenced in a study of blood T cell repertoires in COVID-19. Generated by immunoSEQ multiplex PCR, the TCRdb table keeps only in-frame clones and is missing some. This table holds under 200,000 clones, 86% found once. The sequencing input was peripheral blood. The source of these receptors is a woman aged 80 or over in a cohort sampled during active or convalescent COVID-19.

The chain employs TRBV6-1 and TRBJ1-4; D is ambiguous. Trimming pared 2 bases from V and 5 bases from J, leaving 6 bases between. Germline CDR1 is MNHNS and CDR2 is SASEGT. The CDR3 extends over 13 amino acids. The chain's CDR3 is CASSEIQNEKLFF. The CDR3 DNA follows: TGTGCCAGCAGTGAAATCCAGAATGAAAAACTGTTTTTT.

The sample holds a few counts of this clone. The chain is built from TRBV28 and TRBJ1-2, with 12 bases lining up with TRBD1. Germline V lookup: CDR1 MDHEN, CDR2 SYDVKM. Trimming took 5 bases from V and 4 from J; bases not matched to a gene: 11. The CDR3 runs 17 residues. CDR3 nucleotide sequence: TGTGCCAGCAGTCGTGGGACAGGGGGCGCGGGATCCTATGGCTACACCTTC. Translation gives CASSRGTGGAGSYGYTF.

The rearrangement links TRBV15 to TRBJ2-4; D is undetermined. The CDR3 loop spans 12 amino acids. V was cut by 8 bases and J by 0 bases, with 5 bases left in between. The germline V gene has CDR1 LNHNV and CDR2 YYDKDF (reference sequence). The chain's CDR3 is CATSRAKNIQYF. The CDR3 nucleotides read TGTGCCACCTCTCGAGCCAAAAACATTCAGTACTTC.

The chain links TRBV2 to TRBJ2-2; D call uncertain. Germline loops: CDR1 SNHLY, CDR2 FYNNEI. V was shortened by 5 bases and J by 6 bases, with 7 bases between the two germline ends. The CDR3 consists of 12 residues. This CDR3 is CASSQDSGELFF. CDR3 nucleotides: TGTGCCAGCAGTCAGGATTCCGGGGAGCTGTTTTTT.

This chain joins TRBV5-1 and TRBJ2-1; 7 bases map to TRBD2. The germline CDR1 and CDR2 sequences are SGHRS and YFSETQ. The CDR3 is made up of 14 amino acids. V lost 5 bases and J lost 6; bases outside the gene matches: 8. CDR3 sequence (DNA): TGCGCCAGCAGGTCAGTCAGGGAGGGCAATGAGCAGTTCTTC. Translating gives CASRSVREGNEQFF.

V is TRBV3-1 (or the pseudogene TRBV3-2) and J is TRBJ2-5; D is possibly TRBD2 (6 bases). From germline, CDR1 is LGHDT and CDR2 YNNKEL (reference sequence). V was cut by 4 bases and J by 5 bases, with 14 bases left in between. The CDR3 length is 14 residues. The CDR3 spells CASSPRDFYETQYF. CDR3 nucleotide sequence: TGTGCCAGCAGCCCCCGGGACTTTTATGAGACCCAGTACTTC.

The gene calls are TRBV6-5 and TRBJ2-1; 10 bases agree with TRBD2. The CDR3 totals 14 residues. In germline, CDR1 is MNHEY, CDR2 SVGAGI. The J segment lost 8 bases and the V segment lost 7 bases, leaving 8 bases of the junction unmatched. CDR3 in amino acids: CASTPGLAVDEQFF. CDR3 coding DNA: TGTGCCAGCACCCCCGGACTAGCGGTGGATGAGCAGTTCTTC.

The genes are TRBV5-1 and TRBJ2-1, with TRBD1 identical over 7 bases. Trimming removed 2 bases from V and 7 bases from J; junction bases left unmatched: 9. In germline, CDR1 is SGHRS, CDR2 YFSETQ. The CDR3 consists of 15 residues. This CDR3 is CASSFTTGLMNEQFF. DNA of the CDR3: TGCGCCAGCAGCTTCACGACAGGGTTGATGAATGAGCAGTTCTTC.

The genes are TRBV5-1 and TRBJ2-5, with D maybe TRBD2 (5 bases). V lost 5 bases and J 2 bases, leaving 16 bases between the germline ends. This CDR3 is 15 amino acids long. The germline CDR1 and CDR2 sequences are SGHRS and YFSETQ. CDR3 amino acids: CASRRTTRDQETQYF. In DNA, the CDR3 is TGCGCCAGCAGGCGAACTACACGGGATCAAGAGACCCAGTACTTC.

The CDR3 loop reads CASSLRGRGSGRSYEQYF. The CDR3, as DNA: TGTGCCAGCAGTTTAAGGGGCAGGGGATCGGGTCGGTCCTACGAGCAGTACTTC. The chain has TRBV27 and TRBJ2-7, with a tentative D call TRBD1 (6 bases). V was shortened by 2 bases and J by 1 base, with 21 bases between the two germline ends. CDR1 and CDR2 from the germline V gene are MNHEY and SMNVEV (reference sequence). The CDR3 runs 18 residues.

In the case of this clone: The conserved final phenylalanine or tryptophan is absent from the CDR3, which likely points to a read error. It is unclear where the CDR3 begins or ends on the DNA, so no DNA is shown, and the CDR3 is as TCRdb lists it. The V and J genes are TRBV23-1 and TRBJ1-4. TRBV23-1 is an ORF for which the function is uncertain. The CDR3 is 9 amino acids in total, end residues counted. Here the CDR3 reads CASSPMTGR.

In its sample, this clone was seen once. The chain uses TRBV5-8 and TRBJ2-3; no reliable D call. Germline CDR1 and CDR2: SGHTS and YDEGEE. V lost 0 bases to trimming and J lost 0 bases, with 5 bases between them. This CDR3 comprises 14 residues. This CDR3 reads CASSLGYSTDTQYF. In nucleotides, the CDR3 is TGTGCCAGCAGCTTGGGTTATAGCACAGATACGCAGTATTTT.

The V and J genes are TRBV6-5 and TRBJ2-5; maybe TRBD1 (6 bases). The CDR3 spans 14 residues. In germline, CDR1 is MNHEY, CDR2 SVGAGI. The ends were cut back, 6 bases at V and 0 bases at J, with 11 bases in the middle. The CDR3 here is CASSYGQNQETQYF. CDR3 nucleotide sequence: TGTGCCAGCAGCTACGGACAGAACCAAGAGACCCAGTACTTC.

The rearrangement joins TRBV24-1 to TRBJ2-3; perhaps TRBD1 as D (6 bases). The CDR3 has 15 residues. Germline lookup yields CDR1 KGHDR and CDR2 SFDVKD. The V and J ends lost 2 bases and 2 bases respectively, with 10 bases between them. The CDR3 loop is CATSDSRDTTDTQYF. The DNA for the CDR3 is TGTGCCACCAGTGATTCCCGGGACACCACAGATACGCAGTATTTT.

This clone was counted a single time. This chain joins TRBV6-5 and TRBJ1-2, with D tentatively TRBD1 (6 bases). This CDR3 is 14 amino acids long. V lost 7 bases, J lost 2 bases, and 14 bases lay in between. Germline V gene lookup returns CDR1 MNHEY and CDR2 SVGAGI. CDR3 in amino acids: CASTTGSGNYGYTF. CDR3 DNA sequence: TGTGCCAGCACTACAGGGTCCGGCAACTATGGCTACACCTTC.